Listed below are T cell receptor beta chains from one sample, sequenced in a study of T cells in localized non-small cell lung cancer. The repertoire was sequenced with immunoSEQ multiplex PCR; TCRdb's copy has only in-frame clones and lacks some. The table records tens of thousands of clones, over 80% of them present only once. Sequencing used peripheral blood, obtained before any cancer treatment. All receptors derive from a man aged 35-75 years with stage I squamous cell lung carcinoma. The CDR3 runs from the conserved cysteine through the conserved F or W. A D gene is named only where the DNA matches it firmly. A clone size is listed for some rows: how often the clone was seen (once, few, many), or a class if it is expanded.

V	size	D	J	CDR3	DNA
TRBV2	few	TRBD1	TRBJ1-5	CASSVRGLGQPQHF	TGTGCCAGTTCGGTGAGGGGGCTCGGTCAGCCCCAGCATTTT
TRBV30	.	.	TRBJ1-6	CAWAHGVAASPLHF	TGTGCCTGGGCCCACGGGGTAGCGGCTTCACCCCTCCACTTT
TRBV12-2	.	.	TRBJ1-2	CASRSWTRVSGYTF	TGTGCAAGTCGCTCATGGACGCGTGTGAGTGGCTACACCTTC
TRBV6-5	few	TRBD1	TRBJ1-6	CASSLGQGNSPLHF	TGTGCCAGCAGTCTCGGACAGGGGAATTCACCCCTCCACTTT
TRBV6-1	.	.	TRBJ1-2	CASSEVRGNYGYTF	TGTGCCAGCAGTGAAGTGAGGGGAAACTATGGCTACACCTTC
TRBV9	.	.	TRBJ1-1	CASSVGQVGNTEAFF	TGTGCCAGCAGCGTAGGACAGGTTGGTAACACTGAAGCTTTCTTT
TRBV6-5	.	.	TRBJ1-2	CASSYSTSDYGYTF	TGTGCCAGCAGTTACTCGACGTCAGACTATGGCTACACCTTC
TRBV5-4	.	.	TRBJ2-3	CASSSTGSSDTQYF	TGTGCCAGCAGCTCGACCGGAAGTTCAGATACGCAGTATTTT
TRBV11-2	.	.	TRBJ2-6	CASSLDSGTSSPGANVLTF	TGTGCCAGCAGCTTAGATTCGGGGACCTCCTCCCCTGGGGCCAACGTCCTGACTTTC
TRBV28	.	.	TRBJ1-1	CASSLVQNTEAFF	TGTGCCAGCAGTTTAGTTCAGAACACTGAAGCTTTCTTT
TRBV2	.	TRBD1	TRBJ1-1	CASRQQGLNTEAFF	TGTGCCAGCAGGCAACAGGGGTTGAACACTGAAGCTTTCTTT
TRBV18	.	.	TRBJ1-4	CASSPPEREKLFF	TGTGCCAGCTCACCACCGGAGAGGGAAAAACTGTTTTTT
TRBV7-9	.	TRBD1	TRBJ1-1	CASSLLGGGNEAFF	TGTGCCAGCAGCCTACTGGGAGGGGGCAATGAAGCTTTCTTT
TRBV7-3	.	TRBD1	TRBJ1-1	CASSLDRSGTEAFF	TGTGCCAGCAGCTTGGACAGGTCGGGAACTGAAGCTTTCTTT
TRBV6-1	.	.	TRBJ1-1	CASSEAGRAEAFF	TGTGCCAGCAGTGAAGCAGGGCGAGCTGAAGCTTTCTTT
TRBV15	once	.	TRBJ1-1	CATSEVSGLGTEAFF	TGTGCCACCTCGGAAGTGTCCGGCCTAGGAACTGAAGCTTTCTTT
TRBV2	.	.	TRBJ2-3	CASSLGPTNTQYF	TGTGCCAGCAGCCTAGGACCCACAAATACGCAGTATTTT
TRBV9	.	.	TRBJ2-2	CASSVESGGELFF	TGTGCCAGCAGCGTAGAGTCTGGCGGGGAGCTGTTTTTT
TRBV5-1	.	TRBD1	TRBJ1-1	CASSPQGFGKAEAFF	TGCGCCAGCAGCCCACAGGGGTTCGGGAAGGCTGAAGCTTTCTTT
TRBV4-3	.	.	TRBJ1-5	CASSQDLSRGGQPQHF	TGCGCCAGCAGCCAAGATCTTAGCAGGGGCGGTCAGCCCCAGCATTTT
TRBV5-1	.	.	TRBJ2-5	CASSLAPQGRETQYF	TGCGCCAGCAGCTTGGCACCACAGGGGAGGGAGACCCAGTACTTC
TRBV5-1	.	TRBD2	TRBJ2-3	CASSLAAGGPTDTQYF	TGCGCCAGCAGCTTGGCCGCGGGGGGACCCACAGATACGCAGTATTTT
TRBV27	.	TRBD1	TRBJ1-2	CASSLSDSGTAYGYTF	TGTGCCAGCAGTTTATCGGATTCAGGGACAGCCTATGGCTACACCTTC
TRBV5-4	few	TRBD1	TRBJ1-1	CASSPWTGNTEAFF	TGTGCCAGCAGCCCCTGGACAGGGAACACTGAAGCTTTCTTT
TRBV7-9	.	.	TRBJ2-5	CASSLGDTVRETQYF	TGTGCCAGCAGCTTAGGTGACACTGTAAGGGAGACCCAGTACTTC
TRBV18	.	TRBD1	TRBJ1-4	CASSRDRGTNEKLFF	TGTGCCAGCTCACGGGACAGGGGTACTAATGAAAAACTGTTTTTT